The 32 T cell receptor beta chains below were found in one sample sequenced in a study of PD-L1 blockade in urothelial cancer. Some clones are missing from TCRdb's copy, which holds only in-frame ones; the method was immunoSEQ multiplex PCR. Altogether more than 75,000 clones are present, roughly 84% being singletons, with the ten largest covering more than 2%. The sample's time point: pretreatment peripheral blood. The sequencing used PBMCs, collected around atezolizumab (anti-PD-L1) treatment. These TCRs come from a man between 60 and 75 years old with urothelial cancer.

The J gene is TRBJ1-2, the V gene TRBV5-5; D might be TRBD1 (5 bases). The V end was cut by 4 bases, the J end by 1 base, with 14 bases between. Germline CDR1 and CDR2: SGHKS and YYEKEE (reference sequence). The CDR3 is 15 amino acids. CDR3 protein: CASSQMTDFNYGYTF. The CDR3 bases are TGTGCCAGCAGCCAAATGACAGATTTTAACTATGGCTACACCTTC.

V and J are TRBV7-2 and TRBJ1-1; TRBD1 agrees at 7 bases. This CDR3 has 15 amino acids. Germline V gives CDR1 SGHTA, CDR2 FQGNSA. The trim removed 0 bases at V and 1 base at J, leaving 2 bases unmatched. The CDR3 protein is CASSLARGRNTEAFF. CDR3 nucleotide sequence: TGTGCCAGCAGCTTAGCGAGGGGGCGGAACACTGAAGCTTTCTTT.

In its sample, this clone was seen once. CDR3 nucleotide sequence: TGTGCCAGCAGCGAGACTAGCGGGAGCTCCTACGAGCAGTACTTC. Encoded protein: CASSETSGSSYEQYF. This chain links TRBV4-2 with TRBJ2-7, with TRBD2 matching 12 bases. The germline V gene has CDR1 LGHNA and CDR2 YNFKEQ. This CDR3 has 15 amino acids. J was trimmed by 0 bases and V by 5 bases; bases with no gene match: 2.

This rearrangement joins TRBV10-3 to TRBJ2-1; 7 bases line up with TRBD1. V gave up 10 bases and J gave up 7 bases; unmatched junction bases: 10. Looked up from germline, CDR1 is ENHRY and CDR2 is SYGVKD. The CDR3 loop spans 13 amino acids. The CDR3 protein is CATWDSPRNEQFF. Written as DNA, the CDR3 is TGTGCCACTTGGGACAGTCCTCGGAATGAGCAGTTCTTC.

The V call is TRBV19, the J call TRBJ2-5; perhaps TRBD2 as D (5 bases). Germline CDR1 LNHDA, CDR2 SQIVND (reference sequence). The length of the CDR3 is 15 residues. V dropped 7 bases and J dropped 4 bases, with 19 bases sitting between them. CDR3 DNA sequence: TGTGCCAGTACCCTAGGTCGGTGGAGCGGAGAGACCCAGTACTTC. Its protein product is CASTLGRWSGETQYF.

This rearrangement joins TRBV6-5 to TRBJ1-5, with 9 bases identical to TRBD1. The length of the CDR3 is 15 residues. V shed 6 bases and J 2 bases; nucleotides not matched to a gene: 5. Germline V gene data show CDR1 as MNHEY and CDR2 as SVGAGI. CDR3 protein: CASRKDRGGNQPQHF. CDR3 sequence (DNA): TGTGCCAGCAGAAAGGACAGGGGAGGCAATCAGCCCCAGCATTTT.

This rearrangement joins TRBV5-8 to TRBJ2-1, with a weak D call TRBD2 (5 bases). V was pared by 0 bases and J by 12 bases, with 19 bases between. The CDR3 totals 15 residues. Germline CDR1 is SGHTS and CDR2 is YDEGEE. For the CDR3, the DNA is TGTGCCAGCAGCTTGGGGCGGCGAGGAGGCCCCGGGCAGTTCTTC. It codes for CASSLGRRGGPGQFF.

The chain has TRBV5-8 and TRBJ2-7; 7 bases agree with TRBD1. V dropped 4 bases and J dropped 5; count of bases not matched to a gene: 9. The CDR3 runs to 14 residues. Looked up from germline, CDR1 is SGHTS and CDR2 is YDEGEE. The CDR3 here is CASSPRQGSDEQYF. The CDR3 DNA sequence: TGTGCCAGCAGCCCTCGACAGGGTAGCGACGAGCAGTACTTC. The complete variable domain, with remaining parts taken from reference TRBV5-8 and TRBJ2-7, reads EAGVTQSPTHLIKTRGQQATLRCSPISGHTSVYWYQQALGLGLQFLLWYDEGEERNRGNFPPRFSGRQFPNYSSELNVNALELEDSALYLCASSPRQGSDEQYFGPGTRLTVT.

CDR3 DNA: TGCGCCAGCAGAGGGACTAGCGGGAGTTTGGTAGAGACCCAGTACTTC. This codes for CASRGTSGSLVETQYF. The V gene is TRBV10-2, the J gene TRBJ2-5; 14 nucleotides line up with TRBD2. The ends lost 6 bases at V and 4 bases at J; junction bases unmatched: 7. The CDR3 contains 16 residues. Looked up from germline, CDR1 is WSHSY and CDR2 is SAAADI.

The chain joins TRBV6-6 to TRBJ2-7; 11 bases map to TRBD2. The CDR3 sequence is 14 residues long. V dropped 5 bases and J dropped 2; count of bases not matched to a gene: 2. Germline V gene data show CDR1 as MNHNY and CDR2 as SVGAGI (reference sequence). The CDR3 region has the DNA TGTGCCAGCAGTCGACTAGCGGGGACCTACGAGCAGTACTTC. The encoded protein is CASSRLAGTYEQYF.

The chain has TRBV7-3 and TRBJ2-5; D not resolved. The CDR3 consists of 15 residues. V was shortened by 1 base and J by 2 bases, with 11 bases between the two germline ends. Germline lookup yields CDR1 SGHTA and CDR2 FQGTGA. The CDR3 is CASSLMGTAQETQYF. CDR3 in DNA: TGTGCCAGCAGCTTAATGGGTACAGCACAAGAGACCCAGTACTTC.

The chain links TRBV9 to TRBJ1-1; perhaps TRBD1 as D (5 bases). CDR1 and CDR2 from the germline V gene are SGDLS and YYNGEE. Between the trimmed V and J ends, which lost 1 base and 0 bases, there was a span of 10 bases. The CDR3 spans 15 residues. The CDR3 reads CASSVPHRLNTEAFF. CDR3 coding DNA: TGTGCCAGCAGCGTACCCCACAGGCTGAACACTGAAGCTTTCTTT.

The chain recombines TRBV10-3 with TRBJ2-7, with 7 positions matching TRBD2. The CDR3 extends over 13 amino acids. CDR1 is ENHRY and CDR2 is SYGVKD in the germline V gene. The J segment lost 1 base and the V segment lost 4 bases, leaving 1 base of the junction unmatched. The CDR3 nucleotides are TGTGCCATCAGTGCCGGGGGGTCCTACGAGCAGTACTTC. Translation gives CAISAGGSYEQYF.

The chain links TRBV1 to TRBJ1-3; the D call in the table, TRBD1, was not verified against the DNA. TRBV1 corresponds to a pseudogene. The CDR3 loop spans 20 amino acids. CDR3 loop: CTSSQVRKDRGSFSGNTIYF. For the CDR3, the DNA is TGCACCAGCAGCCAAGTACGCAAGGACAGGGGTAGTTTTTCCGGAAACACCATATATTTT.

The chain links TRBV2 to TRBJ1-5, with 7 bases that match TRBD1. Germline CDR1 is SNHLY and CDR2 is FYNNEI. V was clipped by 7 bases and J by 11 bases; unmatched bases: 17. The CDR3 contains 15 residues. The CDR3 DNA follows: TGTGCCAGCAACAAACAGGGGATAGGGGAATCAGCCCAGCATTTT. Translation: CASNKQGIGESAQHF.

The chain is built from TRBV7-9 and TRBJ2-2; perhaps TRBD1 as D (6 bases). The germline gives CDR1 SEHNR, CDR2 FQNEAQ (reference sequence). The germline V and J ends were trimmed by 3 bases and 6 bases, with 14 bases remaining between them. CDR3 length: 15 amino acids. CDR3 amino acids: CASSFYRDSPGELFF. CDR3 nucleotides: TGTGCCAGCAGCTTTTACAGGGATTCCCCCGGGGAGCTGTTTTTT.

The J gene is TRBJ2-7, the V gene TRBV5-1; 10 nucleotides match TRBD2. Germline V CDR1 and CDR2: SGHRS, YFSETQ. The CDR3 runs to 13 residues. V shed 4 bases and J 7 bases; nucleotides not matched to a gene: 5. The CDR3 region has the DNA TGCGCCAGCAGCGGGGAACTAGCGGGGGAGCAGTACTTC. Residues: CASSGELAGEQYF.

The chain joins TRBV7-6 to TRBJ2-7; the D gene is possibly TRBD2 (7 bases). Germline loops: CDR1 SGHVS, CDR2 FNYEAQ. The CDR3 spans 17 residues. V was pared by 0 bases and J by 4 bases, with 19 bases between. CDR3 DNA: TGTGCCAGCAGCTTAGCCCGGGTCGGAGGGGGGGTATACGAGCAGTACTTC. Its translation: CASSLARVGGGVYEQYF.

CDR3 sequence: CAISWGGNEQFF. In DNA form, the CDR3 reads TGTGCCATCAGCTGGGGAGGGAATGAGCAGTTCTTC. This sequence joins TRBV10-3 and TRBJ2-1; 7 nucleotides line up with TRBD2. Germline lookup yields CDR1 ENHRY and CDR2 SYGVKD. The CDR3 length is 12 residues. The trim removed 6 bases at V and 7 bases at J, leaving 3 bases unmatched.

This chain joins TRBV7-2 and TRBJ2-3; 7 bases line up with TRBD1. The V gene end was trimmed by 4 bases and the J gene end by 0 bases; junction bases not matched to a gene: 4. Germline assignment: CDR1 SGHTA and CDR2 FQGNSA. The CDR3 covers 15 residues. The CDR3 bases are TGTGCCAGCAGCTCACAACAGGGGAGCACAGATACGCAGTATTTT. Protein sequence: CASSSQQGSTDTQYF.

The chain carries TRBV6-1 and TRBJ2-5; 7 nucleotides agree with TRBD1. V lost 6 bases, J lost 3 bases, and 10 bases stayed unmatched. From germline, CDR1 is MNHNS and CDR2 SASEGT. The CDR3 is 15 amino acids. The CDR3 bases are TGTGCCAGCAGCAGATACCCCGGGACAGAAGAGACCCAGTACTTC. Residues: CASSRYPGTEETQYF.

CDR3 sequence (DNA): TGTGCCAGCTCCCCCACGAGTCAGTCAGGCCGGAACATTCAGTACTTC. Its translation: CASSPTSQSGRNIQYF. This chain links TRBV18 with TRBJ2-4; D remains ambiguous. V was shortened by 6 bases and J by 7 bases, with 22 bases between the two germline ends. The germline gives CDR1 KGHSH, CDR2 LQKENI. The CDR3 extends over 16 amino acids.

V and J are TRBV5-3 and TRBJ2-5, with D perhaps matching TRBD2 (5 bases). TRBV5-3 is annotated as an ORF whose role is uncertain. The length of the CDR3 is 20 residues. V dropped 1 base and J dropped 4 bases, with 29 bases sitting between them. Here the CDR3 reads CARSLTALIAQTGRVETQYF. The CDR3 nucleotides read TGTGCCAGAAGCTTGACGGCGCTTATAGCGCAAACTGGTCGAGTAGAGACCCAGTACTTC.

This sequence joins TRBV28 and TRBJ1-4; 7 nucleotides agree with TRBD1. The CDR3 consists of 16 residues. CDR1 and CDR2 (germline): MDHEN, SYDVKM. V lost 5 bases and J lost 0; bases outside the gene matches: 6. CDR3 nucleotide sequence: TGTGCCAGCAGTCTCGACAGGGATGCAACTAATGAAAAACTGTTTTTT. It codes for CASSLDRDATNEKLFF.

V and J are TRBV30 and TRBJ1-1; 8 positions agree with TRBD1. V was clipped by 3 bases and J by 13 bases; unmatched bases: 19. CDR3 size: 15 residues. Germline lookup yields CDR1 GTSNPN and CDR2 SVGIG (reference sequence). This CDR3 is CAWRGSGTGGRMGFF. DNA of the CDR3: TGTGCCTGGAGAGGGTCCGGGACAGGAGGGAGGATGGGTTTCTTT.

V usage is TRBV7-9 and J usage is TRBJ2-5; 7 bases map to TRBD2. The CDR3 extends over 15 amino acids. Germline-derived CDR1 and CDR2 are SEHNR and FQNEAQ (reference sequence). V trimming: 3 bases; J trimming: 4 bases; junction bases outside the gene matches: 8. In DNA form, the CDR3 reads TGTGCCAGCAGCTTCCGACTGGGGGGGGGAGAGACCCAGTACTTC. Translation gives CASSFRLGGGETQYF.

DNA for the CDR3: TGCGCCAGCAGCTCATCCGGGACAGGGCCTTCCTACGAGCAGTACTTC. Residues: CASSSSGTGPSYEQYF. This chain uses TRBV5-1 with TRBJ2-7; 9 nucleotides line up with TRBD1. V lost 3 bases to trimming and J lost 1 base; unmatched junction nucleotides: 8. The CDR3 covers 16 residues. Germline V gene sequence: CDR1 SGHRS, CDR2 YFSETQ.

The CDR3 is CASSEAGFPGNTIYF. The CDR3 DNA reads TGCGCCAGCAGCGAAGCAGGGTTTCCTGGAAACACCATATATTTT. This chain connects TRBV5-1 to TRBJ1-3, with a weak D call TRBD1 (5 bases). V was clipped by 4 bases and J by 2 bases, with 13 bases between them. This CDR3 comprises 15 residues. Germline lookup yields CDR1 SGHRS and CDR2 YFSETQ.

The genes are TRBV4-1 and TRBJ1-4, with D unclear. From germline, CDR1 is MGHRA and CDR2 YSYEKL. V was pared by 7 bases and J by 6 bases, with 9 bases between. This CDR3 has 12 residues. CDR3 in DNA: TGCGCCAGCATGGCACCCTATGAAAAACTGTTTTTT. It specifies CASMAPYEKLFF.

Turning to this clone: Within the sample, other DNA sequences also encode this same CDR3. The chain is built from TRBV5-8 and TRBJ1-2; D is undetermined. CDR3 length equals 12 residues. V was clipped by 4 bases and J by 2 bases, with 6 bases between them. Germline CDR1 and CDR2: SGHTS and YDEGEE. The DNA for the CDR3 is TGTGCCAGCAGCCTTGAGAACTATGGCTACACCTTC. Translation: CASSLENYGYTF.

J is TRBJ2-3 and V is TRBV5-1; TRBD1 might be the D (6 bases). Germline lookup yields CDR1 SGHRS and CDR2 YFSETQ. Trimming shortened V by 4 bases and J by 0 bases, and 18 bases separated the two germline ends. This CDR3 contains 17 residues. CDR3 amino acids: CASSQELQGSSTDTQYF. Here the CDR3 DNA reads TGCGCCAGCAGCCAGGAATTACAGGGCTCCAGCACAGATACGCAGTATTTT.

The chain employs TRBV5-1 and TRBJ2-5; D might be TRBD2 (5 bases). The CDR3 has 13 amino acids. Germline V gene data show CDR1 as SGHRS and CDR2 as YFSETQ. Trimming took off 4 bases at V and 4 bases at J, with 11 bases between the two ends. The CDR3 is CASSRGRRETQYF. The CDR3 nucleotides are TGCGCCAGCAGCCGAGGGCGACGAGAGACCCAGTACTTC.